This is a list of T cell receptor beta chains from one sample in a study of T cell responses to AZD1222 COVID-19 vaccine. Using immunoSEQ multiplex PCR, the repertoire was profiled, and TCRdb retains in-frame clones only, with some absent. The sample holds about 180,000 clones, more than 70% seen once. Specimen: peripheral blood, collected 28 days after the second AZD1222 dose. The receptors derive from an adult who received the AZD1222 COVID-19 vaccine. Both conserved end residues are part of each CDR3. The order of the fields is CDR3 protein, CDR3 DNA, D gene, V gene, clone size, J gene. The D gene is left open where the match is weak. Clone size is shown for a subset of rows, as once, few, many or a class of expanded clone.

cdr3_aa: CAWTRGYTGELFF
cdr3_nt: TGTGCCTGGACAAGGGGGTACACCGGGGAGCTGTTTTTT
d_call: -
v_call: TRBV30
clone_size: -
j_call: TRBJ2-2

cdr3_aa: CASSYSQGATNEKLFF
cdr3_nt: TGTGCCAGCAGTTATTCACAGGGTGCAACTAATGAAAAACTGTTTTTT
d_call: -
v_call: TRBV6-5
clone_size: -
j_call: TRBJ1-4

cdr3_aa: CASIYRNPSDTQYF
cdr3_nt: TGTGCCAGCATATACAGGAACCCCTCAGATACGCAGTATTTT
d_call: -
v_call: TRBV6-5
clone_size: -
j_call: TRBJ2-3

cdr3_aa: CANPGGRAPREQYF
cdr3_nt: TGTGCCAACCCCGGCGGGAGGGCCCCTCGGGAGCAGTACTTC
d_call: TRBD2
v_call: TRBV9
clone_size: -
j_call: TRBJ2-7

cdr3_aa: CASSQDLFSSYNSPLHF
cdr3_nt: TGCGCCAGCAGCCAAGATCTTTTTAGCTCCTATAATTCACCCCTCCACTTT
d_call: -
v_call: TRBV4-3
clone_size: few
j_call: TRBJ1-6

cdr3_aa: CASSDRLAGEVDTQYF
cdr3_nt: TGTGCCAGCAGCGACAGACTAGCGGGAGAGGTAGATACGCAGTATTTT
d_call: TRBD2
v_call: TRBV9
clone_size: -
j_call: TRBJ2-3

cdr3_aa: CASSLAGGTGDPLEQYF
cdr3_nt: TGCGCCAGCAGCTTGGCCGGCGGGACAGGGGATCCTCTGGAGCAGTACTTC
d_call: TRBD1
v_call: TRBV5-1
clone_size: -
j_call: TRBJ2-7

cdr3_aa: CASSSTEGYGYTF
cdr3_nt: TGCGCCAGCAGCTCGACGGAGGGCTATGGCTACACCTTC
d_call: -
v_call: TRBV5-1
clone_size: -
j_call: TRBJ1-2

cdr3_aa: CASSQTLGTGEETQYF
cdr3_nt: TGCGCCAGCAGCCAGACCCTTGGAACCGGAGAAGAGACCCAGTACTTC
d_call: -
v_call: TRBV4-1
clone_size: -
j_call: TRBJ2-5

cdr3_aa: CSVAVGTVNQPQHF
cdr3_nt: TGCAGCGTAGCCGTAGGGACAGTCAATCAGCCCCAGCATTTT
d_call: TRBD1
v_call: TRBV29-1
clone_size: -
j_call: TRBJ1-5

cdr3_aa: CASSVGSLGNQPQHF
cdr3_nt: TGTGCCAGCAGCGTAGGGTCGTTGGGGAACCAGCCCCAGCATTTT
d_call: -
v_call: TRBV9
clone_size: -
j_call: TRBJ1-5